The TCR beta chain described here comes from a study of blood T cell repertoires in COVID-19. Study-level information: The United States, Italy and Spain were the sources of the acute and convalescent COVID-19 samples. From T cells, B-cell-depleted T cells, or PBMCs came the material, which was cDNA or gDNA.

Participants came from about 24 US areas, aged roughly 18 to 90 years. Clinical history reported by participants formed the basis on which cohorts were assigned. The germline gives CDR1 SGHRS, CDR2 YFSETQ. Trimming cost V 4 bases and J 2 bases, with 5 bases left between them. The CDR3 length is 12 residues. TCRdb's table, derived via immunoSEQ multiplex PCR, lists solely in-frame clones and lacks some. The sample includes a few hundred thousand clones, over 70% of them seen just once. This rearrangement joins TRBV5-1 to TRBJ2-3; D is uncertain. This TCR was recovered from a woman aged 40-49 years who had been exposed to COVID-19. Specimen: PBMCs or T cells enriched from blood (not recorded which). CDR3 sequence: CASSLYTDTQYF. The CDR3, as DNA: TGCGCCAGCAGCCTTTACACAGATACGCAGTATTTT.